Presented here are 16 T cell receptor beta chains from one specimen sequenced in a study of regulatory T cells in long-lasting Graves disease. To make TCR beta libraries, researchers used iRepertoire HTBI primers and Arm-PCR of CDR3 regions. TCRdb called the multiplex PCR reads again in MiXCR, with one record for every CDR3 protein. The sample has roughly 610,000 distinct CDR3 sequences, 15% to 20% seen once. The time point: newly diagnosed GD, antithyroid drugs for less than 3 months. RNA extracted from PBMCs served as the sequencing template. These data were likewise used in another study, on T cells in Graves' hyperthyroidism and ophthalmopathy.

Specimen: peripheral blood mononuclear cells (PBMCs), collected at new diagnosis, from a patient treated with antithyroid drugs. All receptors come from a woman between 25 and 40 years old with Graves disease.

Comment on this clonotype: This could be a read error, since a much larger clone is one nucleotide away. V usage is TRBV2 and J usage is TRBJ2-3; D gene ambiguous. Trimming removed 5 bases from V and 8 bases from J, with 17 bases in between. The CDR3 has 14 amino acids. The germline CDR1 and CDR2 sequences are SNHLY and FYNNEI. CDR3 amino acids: CASSLNVGSGTQYF. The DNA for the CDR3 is TGTGCCAGCAGTTTAAATGTAGGGTCGGGTACGCAGTATTTT.

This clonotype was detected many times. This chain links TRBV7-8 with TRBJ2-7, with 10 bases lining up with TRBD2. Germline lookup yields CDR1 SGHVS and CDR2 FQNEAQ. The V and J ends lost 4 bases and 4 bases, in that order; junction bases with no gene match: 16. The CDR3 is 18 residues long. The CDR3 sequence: CASSSGRGLAGVAYEQYF. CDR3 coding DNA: TGTGCCAGCAGCTCGGGGAGGGGGCTAGCGGGAGTAGCGTACGAGCAGTACTTC.

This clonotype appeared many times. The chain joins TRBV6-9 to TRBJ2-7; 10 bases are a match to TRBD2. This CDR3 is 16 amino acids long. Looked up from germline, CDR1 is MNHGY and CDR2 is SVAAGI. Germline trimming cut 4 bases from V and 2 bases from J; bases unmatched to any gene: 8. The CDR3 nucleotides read TGTGCCAGCAGTTCGGGTACCAGCGGGAGGGCCTACGAGCAGTACTTC. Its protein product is CASSSGTSGRAYEQYF.

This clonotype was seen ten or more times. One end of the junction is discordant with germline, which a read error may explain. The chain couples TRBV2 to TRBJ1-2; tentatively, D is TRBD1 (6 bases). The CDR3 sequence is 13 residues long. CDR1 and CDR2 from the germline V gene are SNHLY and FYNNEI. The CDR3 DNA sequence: TGTGCCAGCAGCGAAGGACAGTTCTATGGCTACACCTTC. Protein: CASSEGQFYGYTF.

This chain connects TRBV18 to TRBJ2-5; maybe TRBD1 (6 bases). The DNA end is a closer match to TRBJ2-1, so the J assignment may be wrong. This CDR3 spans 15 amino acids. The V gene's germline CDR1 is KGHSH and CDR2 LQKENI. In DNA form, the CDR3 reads TGTGCCAGCTCACCGTACAGGGATTATTCCAATGAGCAGTTCTTC. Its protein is CASSPYRDYSNEQFF.

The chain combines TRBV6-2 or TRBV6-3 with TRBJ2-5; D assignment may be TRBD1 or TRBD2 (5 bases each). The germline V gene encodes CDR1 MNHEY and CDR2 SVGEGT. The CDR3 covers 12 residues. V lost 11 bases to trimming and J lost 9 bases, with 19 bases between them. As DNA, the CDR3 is TGTGCCGCCCGGGACCCTGTTGGGGCCCAGTACTTC. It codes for CAARDPVGAQYF.

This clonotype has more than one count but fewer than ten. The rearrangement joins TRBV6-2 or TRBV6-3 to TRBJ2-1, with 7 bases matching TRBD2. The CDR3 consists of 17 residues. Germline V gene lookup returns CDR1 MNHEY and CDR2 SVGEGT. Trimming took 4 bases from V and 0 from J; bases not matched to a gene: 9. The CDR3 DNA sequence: TGTGCCAGCAGTTCACCCAGACTAGCCGTCTCCTACAATGAGCAGTTCTTC. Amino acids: CASSSPRLAVSYNEQFF.

CDR3 DNA: TGTGCCAGTAGTCCAACAGGGGATAGGTATGGCTACACCTTC. Its translation: CASSPTGDRYGYTF. The chain uses TRBV19 and TRBJ1-2, with 7 bases matching TRBD1. The CDR3 has 14 amino acids. Per germline, CDR1 LNHDA and CDR2 SQIVND (reference sequence). Trimming took 5 bases from V and 5 from J; bases not matched to a gene: 8.

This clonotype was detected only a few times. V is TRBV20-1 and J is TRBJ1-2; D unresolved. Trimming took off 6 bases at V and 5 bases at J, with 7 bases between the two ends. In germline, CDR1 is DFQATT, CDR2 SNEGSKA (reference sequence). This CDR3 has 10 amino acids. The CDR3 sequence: CSARRYGYTF. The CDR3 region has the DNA TGCAGTGCCCGGCGGTATGGCTACACCTTC.

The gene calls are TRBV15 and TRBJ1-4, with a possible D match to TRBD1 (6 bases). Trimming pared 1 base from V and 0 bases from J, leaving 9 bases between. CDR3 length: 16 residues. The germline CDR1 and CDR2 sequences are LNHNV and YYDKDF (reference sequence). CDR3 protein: CATSRVGGTTNEKLFF. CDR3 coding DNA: TGTGCCACCAGCAGAGTAGGGGGAACAACTAATGAAAAACTGTTTTTT.

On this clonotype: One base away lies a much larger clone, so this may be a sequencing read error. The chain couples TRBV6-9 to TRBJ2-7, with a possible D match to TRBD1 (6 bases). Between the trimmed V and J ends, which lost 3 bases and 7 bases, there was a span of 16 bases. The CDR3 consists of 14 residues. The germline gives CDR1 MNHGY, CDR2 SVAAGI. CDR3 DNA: TGTGCCAGCAGTTACTCTGGGGGCTGCCTGGAGCAGTACTTC. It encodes CASSYSGGCLEQYF.

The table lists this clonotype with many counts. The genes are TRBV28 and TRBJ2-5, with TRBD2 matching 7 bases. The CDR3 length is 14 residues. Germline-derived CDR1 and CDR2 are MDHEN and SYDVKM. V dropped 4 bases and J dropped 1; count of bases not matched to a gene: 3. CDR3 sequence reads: CASSWGRGQETQYF. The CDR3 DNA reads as TGTGCCAGCAGTTGGGGGAGGGGCCAAGAGACCCAGTACTTC.

The CDR3 DNA reads TGTGCCAGCAGCCACGTAACTCACTCGAACACCGGGGAGCTGTTTTTT. Protein sequence: CASSHVTHSNTGELFF. J is TRBJ2-2 and V is TRBV3-1; D unresolved. Germline-derived CDR1 and CDR2 are LGHDT and YNNKEL (reference sequence). This CDR3 has 16 residues. V gave up 3 bases and J gave up 0 bases, with 11 bases separating them.

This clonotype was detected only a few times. The DNA of the CDR3 is TGTGCCAGCAGCCAAGATACCGGACAGCTTAATGAAAAACTGTTTTTT. This codes for CASSQDTGQLNEKLFF. The chain couples TRBV3-1 to TRBJ1-4; D is possibly TRBD1 (6 bases). The CDR3 loop spans 16 amino acids. Trimming took off 0 bases at V and 4 bases at J, with 12 bases between the two ends. Germline assignment: CDR1 LGHDT and CDR2 YNNKEL (reference sequence).

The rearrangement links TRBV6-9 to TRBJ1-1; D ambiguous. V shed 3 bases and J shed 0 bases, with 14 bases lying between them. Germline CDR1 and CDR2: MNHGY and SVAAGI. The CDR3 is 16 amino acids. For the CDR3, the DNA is TGTGCCAGCAGTTACGCCGCTCGGGAGATGAACACTGAAGCTTTCTTT. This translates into CASSYAAREMNTEAFF.

CDR3 nucleotide sequence: TGTGCCAGCAGTTTATACAGTAGCGGCACAGATACGCAGTATTTT. It specifies CASSLYSSGTDTQYF. The chain employs TRBV28 and TRBJ2-3, with a tentative D call TRBD2 (5 bases). The V gene lost 1 base and the J gene lost 1 base, with 9 bases spanning the gap. This CDR3 region has 15 residues. Per the germline V gene, CDR1 is MDHEN and CDR2 is SYDVKM.